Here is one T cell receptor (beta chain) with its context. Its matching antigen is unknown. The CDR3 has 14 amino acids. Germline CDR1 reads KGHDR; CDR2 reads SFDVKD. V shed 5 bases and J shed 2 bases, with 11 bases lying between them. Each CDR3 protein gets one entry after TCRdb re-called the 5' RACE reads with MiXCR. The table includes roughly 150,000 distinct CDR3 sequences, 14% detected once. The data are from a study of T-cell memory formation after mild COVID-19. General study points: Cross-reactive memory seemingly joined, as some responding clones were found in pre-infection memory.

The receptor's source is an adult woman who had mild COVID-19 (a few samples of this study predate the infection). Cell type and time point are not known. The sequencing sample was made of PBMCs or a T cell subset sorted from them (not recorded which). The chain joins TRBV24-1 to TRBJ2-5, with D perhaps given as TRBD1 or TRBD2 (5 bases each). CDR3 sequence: CATSAPGRQETQYF. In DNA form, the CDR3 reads TGTGCCACCAGTGCCCCAGGGAGACAAGAGACCCAGTACTTC.